The 13 T cell receptor beta chains reported below all come from one sample, sequenced in a study of blood T cell repertoires in COVID-19. Method: immunoSEQ multiplex PCR; TCRdb's copy keeps in-frame clones and lacks some. The sample includes roughly 200,000 clones, roughly 81% of them seen just once. Sequenced material: peripheral blood. These receptors all stem from a woman between 35 and 50 years old with COVID-19, enrolled during active disease.

A single count supports this clone. This chain links TRBV10-3 with TRBJ2-3; 7 bases fit TRBD1. The CDR3 covers 14 residues. The V gene end was trimmed by 2 bases and the J gene end by 1 base; junction bases not matched to a gene: 0. Looked up from germline, CDR1 is ENHRY and CDR2 is SYGVKD. CDR3 sequence reads: CAISEGQGTDTQYF. In DNA form, the CDR3 reads TGTGCCATCAGTGAGGGACAGGGCACAGATACGCAGTATTTT.

The V call is TRBV6-2 or TRBV6-3, the J call TRBJ2-1; possibly TRBD2 for D (6 bases). This CDR3 contains 16 residues. Germline CDR1 reads MNHEY; CDR2 reads SVGEGT. Trimming stripped 2 bases from V and 8 bases from J, with 19 bases between. The DNA for the CDR3 is TGTGCCAGCAGTTACCCGTCGTTCCCTAGGAGGGATGAGCAGTTCTTC. It encodes CASSYPSFPRRDEQFF.

The rearrangement joins TRBV6-2 or TRBV6-3 to TRBJ2-3, with 12 bases that match TRBD2. CDR1 MNHEY and CDR2 SVGEGT come from the germline V gene. The CDR3 has 19 residues. The junction had 14 bases not matched to a gene; V was cut back by 2 bases and J by 5 bases. The DNA of the CDR3 is TGTGCCAGCAGTTACGGCAGTCTAGCGGGAGGGCCGGGAAGAGATACGCAGTATTTT. It codes for CASSYGSLAGGPGRDTQYF.

This chain connects TRBV2 to TRBJ1-4, with D possibly being TRBD1 (5 bases). The germline V and J ends were trimmed by 6 bases and 3 bases, with 11 bases remaining between them. Germline V CDR1 and CDR2: SNHLY, FYNNEI. The CDR3 length is 14 residues. CDR3 amino acids: CASRRQGSNEKLFF. CDR3 DNA sequence: TGTGCCAGCAGAAGGCAGGGATCTAATGAAAAACTGTTTTTT. The full variable domain, rest sourced from reference TRBV2 and TRBJ1-4, is EPEVTQTPSHQVTQMGQEVILRCVPISNHLYFYWYRQILGQKVEFLVSFYNNEISEKSEIFDDQFSVERPDGSNFTLKIRSTKLEDSAMYFCASRRQGSNEKLFFGSGTQLSVL.

The chain links TRBV19 to TRBJ1-6; D not resolved. The germline V gene encodes CDR1 LNHDA and CDR2 SQIVND (reference sequence). V was clipped by 1 base and J by 10 bases, with 14 bases between them. This CDR3 is 15 amino acids long. DNA of the CDR3: TGTGCCAGTAGTATAGGTCTGGGAGCTACATCACCCCTCCACTTT. Translation gives CASSIGLGATSPLHF. Full variable domain (outside the CDR3, taken from reference TRBV19 and TRBJ1-6): DGGITQSPKYLFRKEGQNVTLSCEQNLNHDAMYWYRQDPGQGLRLIYYSQIVNDFQKGDIAEGYSVSREKKESFPLTVTSAQKNPTAFYLCASSIGLGATSPLHFGNGTRLTVT.

This clone turned up a few times. This chain uses TRBV4-1 with TRBJ1-2, with 7 positions matching TRBD1. The CDR3 spans 15 residues. V lost 1 base, J lost 2 bases, and 4 bases stayed unmatched. Looked up from germline, CDR1 is MGHRA and CDR2 is YSYEKL. The CDR3 spells CASSQVGTENYGYTF. Here the CDR3 DNA reads TGCGCCAGCAGCCAAGTGGGGACAGAGAACTATGGCTACACCTTC.

V usage is TRBV15 and J usage is TRBJ2-2; D might be TRBD2 (6 bases). The CDR3 is made up of 16 amino acids. The ends were cut back, 0 bases at V and 7 bases at J, with 15 bases in the middle. Germline values: CDR1 LNHNV, CDR2 YYDKDF (reference sequence). CDR3 DNA sequence: TGTGCCACCAGCAGAGAGTTGATATTCGGGGGCGGGGAGCTGTTTTTT. Amino acid sequence: CATSRELIFGGGELFF.

The chain has TRBV11-2 and TRBJ1-4, with a weak D call TRBD1 (6 bases). Germline assignment: CDR1 SGHAT and CDR2 FQNNGV. V was trimmed by 5 bases and J by 8 bases, leaving 15 bases between them. The CDR3 runs 14 residues. CDR3 nucleotide sequence: TGTGCCAGCAGCCACCCCGGACAGTTCGAAAAACTGTTTTTT. Amino acid sequence: CASSHPGQFEKLFF.

The gene calls are TRBV11-3 and TRBJ2-1, with 13 bases matching TRBD2. The CDR3 totals 15 residues. Germline loops: CDR1 SGHNT, CDR2 YENEEA. V gave up 4 bases and J gave up 10 bases; unmatched junction bases: 7. The CDR3 region has the DNA TGTGCCAGCAGCTCCGGACTAGCGGGAGACCGGGAGCAGTTCTTC. It is translated as CASSSGLAGDREQFF.

This chain links TRBV28 with TRBJ2-5; D not resolved. CDR1 is MDHEN, CDR2 SYDVKM, per germline. The CDR3 length is 11 residues. Deletions cut 5 bases from V and 4 bases from J, with 5 bases between. CDR3 nucleotides: TGTGCCAGCAGTCACTTAGAGACCCAGTACTTC. Translating it yields CASSHLETQYF. Full variable domain (remainder filled in from reference TRBV28 and TRBJ2-5): DVKVTQSSRYLVKRTGEKVFLECVQDMDHENMFWYRQDPGLGLRLIYFSYDVKMKEKGDIPEGYSVSREKKERFSLILESASTNQTSMYLCASSHLETQYFGPGTRLLVL.

This clone has only a few counts. The chain uses TRBV2 and TRBJ1-1, with D possibly TRBD1 on 5 matching bases. Germline values: CDR1 SNHLY, CDR2 FYNNEI. Trimming cost V 7 bases and J 0 bases, with 9 bases left between them. The CDR3 sequence is 13 residues long. The CDR3 loop is CASTDSMNTEAFF. The CDR3 nucleotides read TGTGCCAGCACCGACAGCATGAACACTGAAGCTTTCTTT.

The V call is TRBV2, the J call TRBJ1-5; 10 bases are shared with TRBD1. Germline CDR1 is SNHLY and CDR2 is FYNNEI. The CDR3 covers 15 residues. The V gene end was trimmed by 6 bases and the J gene end by 3 bases; junction bases not matched to a gene: 5. The CDR3 DNA reads as TGTGCCAGCAGCCGGGACAGGGGACCCAATCAGCCCCAGCATTTT. As protein: CASSRDRGPNQPQHF.

This clone has more than one count but fewer than ten. The rearrangement joins TRBV5-6 to TRBJ1-2, with TRBD1 matching 8 bases. V lost 2 bases, J lost 7 bases, and 10 bases stayed unmatched. CDR3 length equals 15 residues. Germline V lookup: CDR1 SGHDT, CDR2 YYEEEE. The CDR3 DNA reads as TGTGCCAGCAGCTTTGCGACAGGGGCTAACGGTGGCTACACCTTC. Amino acid sequence: CASSFATGANGGYTF.